One sample yielded the 26 T cell receptor beta chains listed below, sequenced in a study of CD8+CD57+ T cells in acquired aplastic anemia (dated by TCRdb to about 2018). The data were produced on an Illumina HiSeq 2000. Genomic DNA served as template for TCR beta VDJ combination and CDR3 sequence profiling. TCRdb took the public reads, trimmed them with fastp at Q25, ran MiXCR for clone calling and kept in-frame beta chains. Rows are unified per CDR3 protein, each entry keeping the most common DNA and genes. Here the sample has 200,000 to 250,000 distinct CDR3 sequences; almost 50% occur a single time. The top ten clonotypes cover less than 20% of the sample. The patients picked for sequencing were ones in whom flow cytometry had shown an expansion of CD8+CD57+ cells. Sequencing used sorted CD4+, CD8+, or CD8+CD57+ T cells (not recorded which) from PBMCs. These receptors were taken from a human donor with aplastic anemia.

The V and J genes are TRBV10-3 and TRBJ2-2; TRBD1 is a possible D gene (6 bases). The V gene lost 3 bases and the J gene lost 1 base, with 15 bases spanning the gap. The CDR3 has 17 amino acids. CDR1 and CDR2 from the germline V gene are ENHRY and SYGVKD. The CDR3 reads CAISDETGSLNTGELFF. In DNA, the CDR3 is TGTGCCATCAGTGACGAAACAGGGAGCTTGAACACCGGGGAGCTGTTTTTT.

Many counts were recorded for this clonotype. The chain recombines TRBV4-1 with TRBJ1-6, with D unresolved. CDR3 length: 16 residues. V dropped 3 bases and J dropped 7 bases, with 16 bases sitting between them. CDR1 is MGHRA and CDR2 is YSYEKL in the germline V gene. The CDR3 bases are TGCGCCAGCAGCCAGACCCACGGCCCCAGGAATTCACCCCTCCACTTT. Residues: CASSQTHGPRNSPLHF.

This clonotype was counted once. The chain employs TRBV11-2 and TRBJ2-7; D is undetermined. Trimming removed 5 bases at V and 3 bases at J, with 11 bases between. CDR3 length equals 13 residues. Germline CDR1 and CDR2: SGHAT and FQNNGV. The CDR3 loop is CASSASPGYEQYF. DNA for the CDR3: TGTGCCAGCAGCGCCTCGCCGGGCTACGAGCAGTACTTC.

This clonotype was recorded at least ten times. The genes are TRBV24-1 and TRBJ2-5, with 9 bases lining up with TRBD1. This CDR3 comprises 13 residues. The germline V gene has CDR1 KGHDR and CDR2 SFDVKD. Losses at the gene ends were 9 bases for V and 3 bases for J; bases not matched to a gene: 4. CDR3 coding DNA: TGTGCCACCGAGGGACAGGGCGAAGAGACCCAGTACTTC. Translation gives CATEGQGEETQYF.

In this sample, this clonotype turned up many times. The chain has TRBV12-3 or TRBV12-4 and TRBJ1-5, with 9 bases aligning to TRBD1. The CDR3 has 14 residues. After removal of 7 bases from V and 6 bases from J, the junction contained 7 bases not matched to a gene. In DNA form, the CDR3 reads TGTGCCAGCACCGAGACAGGGGGGATTCAGCCCCAGCATTTT. This sequence encodes CASTETGGIQPQHF.

The CDR3 DNA sequence: TGTGCCACCACTAGGACAGGGGGCTTCGATAACACTGAAGCTTTCTTT. This codes for CATTRTGGFDNTEAFF. The J gene is TRBJ1-1, the V gene TRBV19; TRBD1 matches at 11 bases. Germline V gives CDR1 LNHDA, CDR2 SQIVND (reference sequence). The CDR3 extends over 16 amino acids. V shed 10 bases, J shed 2 bases, and the junction held 12 bases outside the gene matches.

The CDR3 coding sequence is TGTGCCAGCAGTGAAATCGGGGCATTGGGTGAGCAGTTCTTC. Translating gives CASSEIGALGEQFF. V usage is TRBV2 and J usage is TRBJ2-1; D may match TRBD1 or TRBD2 (5 bases each). Trimming removed 2 bases from V and 9 bases from J, with 14 bases in between. The CDR3 covers 14 residues. The germline V gene encodes CDR1 SNHLY and CDR2 FYNNEI. The full variable domain, in which reference TRBV2 and TRBJ2-1 provide the parts outside the CDR3, is EPEVTQTPSHQVTQMGQEVILRCVPISNHLYFYWYRQILGQKVEFLVSFYNNEISEKSEIFDDQFSVERPDGSNFTLKIRSTKLEDSAMYFCASSEIGALGEQFFGPGTRLTVL.

This clonotype came up many times. V usage is TRBV9 and J usage is TRBJ2-3; D remains ambiguous. Deletions cut 4 bases from V and 2 bases from J, with 14 bases between. The CDR3 totals 15 residues. The V gene's germline CDR1 is SGDLS and CDR2 YYNGEE. Here the CDR3 reads CASSRRAPNTDTQYF. CDR3 coding DNA: TGTGCCAGCAGCCGTAGGGCTCCGAACACAGATACGCAGTATTTT.

This clonotype was counted at least ten times. V and J are TRBV9 and TRBJ1-1, with 7 bases that match TRBD1. CDR1 SGDLS and CDR2 YYNGEE come from the germline V gene. This CDR3 is 13 amino acids long. Trimming took 2 bases from V and 6 from J; bases not matched to a gene: 4. CDR3 loop: CASSVEGAAEAFF. The DNA of the CDR3 is TGTGCCAGCAGCGTCGAGGGGGCCGCTGAAGCTTTCTTT.

This clonotype was detected ten times or more. This rearrangement joins TRBV20-1 to TRBJ1-1, with D maybe TRBD1 (5 bases). Germline V gene sequence: CDR1 DFQATT, CDR2 SNEGSKA (reference sequence). With 2 bases removed from V and 1 base from J, the gap between germline ends came to 11 bases. CDR3 length: 14 residues. CDR3 in amino acids: CSARIPGPNTEAFF. The CDR3 DNA sequence: TGCAGTGCTAGAATCCCAGGGCCGAACACTGAAGCTTTCTTT.

This clonotype has a single count. Its ends do not fully match the called genes, so a read error is possible. The chain joins TRBV7-7 to TRBJ2-7, with 8 positions matching TRBD2. The germline gives CDR1 SSHAT, CDR2 FNYEAQ (reference sequence). The CDR3 is made up of 14 amino acids. CDR3 DNA sequence: TGTGCTAGCAGCAAAAGCGGGGGAGCCTACGAGCAGTACTTC. This gives the protein CASSKSGGAYEQYF.

For this clonotype: Because the CDR3 is missing its conserved closing phenylalanine or tryptophan, this is likely a read error. The V gene is TRBV12-3 or TRBV12-4, the J gene TRBJ1-1, with D unresolved. The CDR3 is made up of 14 amino acids. V was clipped by 1 base and J by 2 bases, with 8 bases between them. For the CDR3, the DNA is TGTGCCAGCAGTTTAGATCCGGCTAACACTGAAGCTTTCTCT. This gives the protein CASSLDPANTEAFS.

The chain couples TRBV18 to TRBJ1-5, with TRBD1 as a possible D gene (5 bases). V was pared by 4 bases and J by 7 bases, with 11 bases between. The CDR3 contains 13 residues. Per germline, CDR1 KGHSH and CDR2 LQKENI. This chain's CDR3 is CASSQGLGQPQHF. The CDR3 DNA is TGTGCCAGCTCACAGGGGTTAGGACAGCCCCAGCATTTT.

This clonotype occurred a few times. CDR3 DNA: TGTGCCAGCAGCTCGGGACATGTTAACTATGGCTACACCTTC. Its translation: CASSSGHVNYGYTF. J is TRBJ1-2 and V is TRBV7-9, with a possible D match to TRBD1 (6 bases). Germline-derived CDR1 and CDR2 are SEHNR and FQNEAQ (reference sequence). The CDR3 has 14 amino acids. V lost 4 bases and J 1 base, leaving 10 bases between the germline ends.

This clonotype was counted ten times or more. The J gene is TRBJ2-5, the V gene TRBV5-5; D is possibly TRBD1 (6 bases). Germline loops: CDR1 SGHKS, CDR2 YYEKEE (reference sequence). V lost 2 bases to trimming and J lost 3 bases, with 17 bases between them. The CDR3 extends over 16 amino acids. The CDR3 spells CASSFIRQGTKETQYF. The CDR3 region has the DNA TGTGCCAGCAGCTTTATCCGTCAGGGGACCAAAGAGACCCAGTACTTC.

The chain is built from TRBV19 and TRBJ2-7; 10 bases align to TRBD1. This CDR3 has 16 residues. The germline CDR1 and CDR2 sequences are LNHDA and SQIVND (reference sequence). With 6 bases clipped from V and 7 bases from J, the junction kept 15 bases outside the gene matches. The DNA of the CDR3 is TGTGCCAGTAGAACCAGCTCACCGGGACAGGGGTTGGAGCAGTACTTC. Protein: CASRTSSPGQGLEQYF.

There are many counts of this clonotype. The chain links TRBV19 to TRBJ2-1; possibly TRBD1 for D (6 bases). This CDR3 has 12 amino acids. Trimming shortened V by 6 bases and J by 10 bases, and 13 bases separated the two germline ends. CDR1 and CDR2 from the germline V gene are LNHDA and SQIVND (reference sequence). CDR3 loop: CASRNRDTEQFF. The CDR3 region has the DNA TGTGCCAGTAGAAACCGGGACACAGAGCAGTTCTTC.

This clonotype was observed many times. The chain is built from TRBV28 and TRBJ2-7; tentative D call: TRBD2 (5 bases). Germline V gene data show CDR1 as MDHEN and CDR2 as SYDVKM. V lost 6 bases and J lost 4, with 10 bases in between. The CDR3 loop spans 12 amino acids. For the CDR3, the DNA is TGTGCCAGCAGCCCCGGGGTGTACGAGCAGTACTTC. Translated, it gives CASSPGVYEQYF.

CDR3 loop: CASRRPGQEIRDTQYF. In DNA, the CDR3 is TGTGCCAGCAGACGCCCGGGACAGGAAATTAGGGATACGCAGTATTTT. V usage is TRBV11-1 and J usage is TRBJ2-3; 8 bases are shared with TRBD1. V was clipped by 6 bases and J by 6 bases; unmatched bases: 14. The CDR3 sequence is 16 residues long. Germline V CDR1 and CDR2: SGHAT, FQDESV (reference sequence).

This chain joins TRBV5-4 and TRBJ2-7, with D maybe TRBD2 (5 bases). This CDR3 spans 16 amino acids. Per the germline V gene, CDR1 is SGHNT and CDR2 is YYREEE (reference sequence). V lost 4 bases, J lost 1 base, and 18 bases lay in between. The CDR3 region is CASSASRIGGSYEQYF. The CDR3 coding sequence is TGTGCCAGCAGCGCCTCCAGGATCGGAGGATCCTACGAGCAGTACTTC.

In its sample, this clonotype was seen many times. The DNA of the CDR3 is TGTGCCAGCAGTTACTCTCCCGGTAGCTCCTACGAGCAGTACTTC. Translation: CASSYSPGSSYEQYF. The chain carries TRBV6-5 and TRBJ2-7; D is ambiguous. The CDR3 runs 15 residues. The V gene's germline CDR1 is MNHEY and CDR2 SVGAGI. Between the trimmed V and J ends, which lost 0 bases and 0 bases, there was a span of 9 bases.

The rearrangement uses TRBV19 and TRBJ1-6; D is unresolved. The CDR3 loop spans 15 amino acids. The germline gives CDR1 LNHDA, CDR2 SQIVND (reference sequence). The ends were cut back, 2 bases at V and 0 bases at J, with 5 bases in the middle. This CDR3 reads CASSISSSYNSPLHF. CDR3 sequence (DNA): TGTGCCAGTAGTATATCTAGCTCCTATAATTCACCCCTCCACTTT.

This chain uses TRBV6-5 with TRBJ1-2, with a weak D call TRBD1 (6 bases). Deletions cut 5 bases from V and 4 bases from J, with 14 bases between. The V gene's germline CDR1 is MNHEY and CDR2 SVGAGI. This CDR3 region has 14 residues. Here the CDR3 reads CASSRLRTAYGYTF. CDR3 nucleotide sequence: TGTGCCAGCAGTCGGCTCCGGACAGCCTATGGCTACACCTTC.

This clonotype was detected only a few times. The chain is built from TRBV28 and TRBJ1-1; tentatively, D is TRBD1 (6 bases). The germline V gene has CDR1 MDHEN and CDR2 SYDVKM. Trimming stripped 11 bases from V and 5 bases from J, with 15 bases between. The CDR3 extends over 12 amino acids. Here the CDR3 DNA reads TGTGCCTCGTTCGGGGGGCAAACTGAAGCTTTCTTT. Translating gives CASFGGQTEAFF.

The rearrangement links TRBV6-5 to TRBJ2-1; D is perhaps TRBD2 (5 bases). The CDR3 consists of 16 residues. Germline CDR1 and CDR2: MNHEY and SVGAGI. V lost 8 bases to trimming and J lost 0 bases, with 17 bases between them. CDR3 residues: CASLLSGEYSYNEQFF. CDR3 nucleotide sequence: TGTGCCAGCCTGCTGAGCGGAGAATACTCCTACAATGAGCAGTTCTTC.

The V and J genes are TRBV19 and TRBJ2-7, with 9 bases aligning to TRBD1. Germline CDR1 reads LNHDA; CDR2 reads SQIVND (reference sequence). V shed 5 bases, J shed 3 bases, and the junction held 5 bases outside the gene matches. The CDR3 is made up of 14 amino acids. The CDR3 DNA reads as TGTGCCAGTAGTGCGGACAGGGGCTACTACGAGCAGTACTTC. Translated, it gives CASSADRGYYEQYF.